This T cell receptor (beta chain) was captured in a study of blood T cell repertoires in COVID-19. Study in general: The United States, Italy and Spain were the sources of the acute and convalescent COVID-19 samples. The analysed material was cDNA or gDNA that came from T cells, B-cell-depleted T cells, or PBMCs.

This CDR3 contains 15 residues. Trimming left V 5 bases short and J 0 bases short, with 13 bases between. Germline loops: CDR1 MNHNY, CDR2 SVGAGI (reference sequence). In the original analysis: The assay estimated nucleated cells by amplifying reference gene primers. This table comes from immunoSEQ multiplex PCR, and its TCRdb copy is limited to in-frame clones, with some not included. For V, J and clone size, that table is used; D and trimming come from the DNA. This sample has under 35,000 clones; about 90% occur once, and the top ten carry 5% to 7%. The source of this sequence is a human donor in a cohort sampled during active COVID-19. The V and J genes are TRBV6-6 and TRBJ1-2; D is perhaps TRBD1 (6 bases). Sequencing used peripheral blood. DNA of the CDR3: TGTGCCAGCAGTCTAATACAGGGAGCTAACTATGGCTACACCTTC. As protein: CASSLIQGANYGYTF.